The present entry profiles one T cell receptor beta chain with its context. The antigen remains undetermined. CDR1 and CDR2 (germline): MDHEN, SYDVKM. The CDR3 covers 17 residues. Trimming at V came to 6 bases and at J to 4 bases, leaving 9 bases not matched to a gene. The data were taken from a study of cytomegalovirus exposure and HLA in healthy donors. Findings and limits, study-wide: Analysis was carried out at a later point, and it linked a missense DCLRE1C variant to TCR beta V- and J-gene trimming.

The PCR had 60 Vbeta and 13 Jbeta primers. Sequencing used immunoSEQ multiplex PCR; TCRdb keeps in-frame clones, though not all of them. The sample holds some 210,000 clones; roughly 80% are singletons and the top ten take 3% to 4.5%. The source of this sequence is a male donor in good health and CMV-seronegative. The sequenced material came from PBMCs. The chain has TRBV28 and TRBJ2-2, with 12 bases lining up with TRBD2. The CDR3 region has the DNA TGTGCCAGCAGGGTACTAGCGGGAGGAGTAGGCACCGGGGAGCTGTTTTTT. This sequence encodes CASRVLAGGVGTGELFF. The full variable domain, in which reference TRBV28 and TRBJ2-2 provide the parts outside the CDR3, is DVKVTQSSRYLVKRTGEKVFLECVQDMDHENMFWYRQDPGLGLRLIYFSYDVKMKEKGDIPEGYSVSREKKERFSLILESASTNQTSMYLCASRVLAGGVGTGELFFGEGSRLTVL.